This T cell receptor beta chain was found in a study of blood T cell repertoires in COVID-19. Study-wide context: The analysed material was cDNA or gDNA that came from T cells, B-cell-depleted T cells, or PBMCs.

From germline, CDR1 is MGHRA and CDR2 YSYEKL. Trimming removed 4 bases from V and 1 base from J; junction bases left unmatched: 8. CDR3 size: 18 residues. This clone was counted a single time. Data came from immunoSEQ multiplex PCR; TCRdb stores just in-frame clones and leaves some out. Of some 200,000 clones listed, 85% to 90% are singletons. This receptor was taken from a young woman in a cohort exposed to, infected with or recovered from COVID-19 (not recorded which). Sequencing input: PBMCs or T cells enriched from blood (not recorded which). This rearrangement joins TRBV4-1 to TRBJ2-5; 14 positions match TRBD2. Here the CDR3 DNA reads TGCGCCAGCAGCCTAAATCCGGGACTAGCGGGAGCCCAAGAGACCCAGTACTTC. Protein product: CASSLNPGLAGAQETQYF.